This entry features one TCR beta chain sequence. The antigen is not known. Clones were sequenced by immunoSEQ multiplex PCR, and TCRdb holds only the in-frame ones, with some missing. The table has under 95,000 clones, less than 85% seen once. The sample comes from a study of radiotherapy plus CTLA-4 blockade in lung cancer. Study in general: Objective responses arose in about 18% of patients, and around 30% experienced disease control.

CTLA-4 blockade with ipilimumab, together with focal radiation, was given to patients with chemo-refractory metastatic non-small-cell lung cancer. The CDR3 extends over 14 amino acids. V was clipped by 7 bases and J by 1 base; unmatched bases: 4. Germline CDR1 reads MNHEY; CDR2 reads SVGAGI. Study observations and caveats: Researchers report tumor-derived TCR clones expanding in blood after radiotherapy plus ipilimumab. Reported findings show early blood T cell clone dynamics, with interferon-beta, best predicted response.

This specimen was peripheral blood, taken from a patient treated with radiotherapy plus ipilimumab. This chain links TRBV6-5 with TRBJ1-1; TRBD1 matches at 9 bases. This clonotype was sampled from a human donor with non-small cell lung cancer who had stable disease on radiotherapy plus ipilimumab. CDR3 in amino acids: CASTKDRGNTEAFF. CDR3 sequence (DNA): TGTGCCAGCACCAAGGACAGGGGGAACACTGAAGCTTTCTTT.